The next 32 T cell receptor beta chains were all read from a single sample in a study of blood T cell repertoires in COVID-19. Clones were sequenced by immunoSEQ multiplex PCR, and TCRdb holds only the in-frame ones, with some missing. The table shows under 250,000 clones, with more than 80% occurring only once. Material for sequencing was PBMCs or T cells enriched from blood (not recorded which). The receptors come from a woman between 18 and 29 years old in a cohort exposed to, infected with or recovered from COVID-19 (not recorded which).

The rearrangement uses TRBV27 and TRBJ2-7, with 8 bases matching TRBD1. CDR1 is MNHEY and CDR2 is SMNVEV in the germline V gene (reference sequence). This CDR3 is built from 14 residues. The V segment lost 7 bases and the J segment 5 bases; nucleotides outside the gene matches: 10. CDR3 in amino acids: CASISTRGQDEQYF. CDR3 bases: TGTGCCAGCATCTCCACCAGGGGGCAGGACGAGCAGTACTTC.

This clone was recorded a few times. This chain uses TRBV5-4 with TRBJ2-1; 9 nucleotides line up with TRBD2. CDR1 and CDR2 from the germline V gene are SGHNT and YYREEE (reference sequence). The J segment lost 7 bases and the V segment lost 0 bases, leaving 14 bases of the junction unmatched. The CDR3 sequence is 18 residues long. The CDR3, as DNA: TGTGCCAGCAGCTTGGGGGGACCGGGACTAGCCCACCTAAATGAGCAGTTCTTC. Its protein is CASSLGGPGLAHLNEQFF.

The chain employs TRBV4-1 and TRBJ1-1, with D unresolved. The germline CDR1 and CDR2 sequences are MGHRA and YSYEKL. The CDR3 runs to 13 residues. V was pared by 1 base and J by 5 bases, with 8 bases between. The CDR3 loop is CASSQGLGTEAFF. As DNA, the CDR3 is TGCGCCAGCAGCCAAGGGCTAGGTACTGAAGCTTTCTTT.

The table lists this clone with many counts. The chain uses TRBV7-8 and TRBJ2-4; 9 bases match TRBD2. Germline CDR1 SGHVS, CDR2 FQNEAQ. There are 17 residues in the CDR3. V was pared by 1 base and J by 5 bases, with 9 bases of the junction left unmatched. In DNA, the CDR3 is TGTGCCAGCAGCTTAGAGGCGGCGGGGGGGCCCCAAAACATTCAGTACTTC. Amino acid sequence: CASSLEAAGGPQNIQYF.

The chain recombines TRBV27 with TRBJ2-7; TRBD1 agrees at 9 bases. The V segment lost 6 bases and the J segment 6 bases; nucleotides outside the gene matches: 12. Germline assignment: CDR1 MNHEY and CDR2 SMNVEV (reference sequence). The CDR3 consists of 15 residues. The CDR3 DNA is TGTGCCAGCAGCCCAATTACAGGGGGCGAGGGCGAGCAGTACTTC. This translates into CASSPITGGEGEQYF.

Written as DNA, the CDR3 is TGTGCCAGCAGTACAAGCTATGGCTACACCTTC. Amino acids: CASSTSYGYTF. V gene TRBV12-3 or TRBV12-4 combines with J gene TRBJ1-2; D uncertain. The CDR3 extends over 11 amino acids. The germline V and J ends were trimmed by 5 bases and 4 bases, with 5 bases remaining between them.

V gene TRBV5-4 combines with J gene TRBJ1-2; maybe TRBD1 (6 bases). The CDR3 consists of 20 residues. Trimming stripped 0 bases from V and 6 bases from J, with 30 bases between. Germline V lookup: CDR1 SGHNT, CDR2 YYREEE (reference sequence). Here the CDR3 DNA reads TGTGCCAGCAGCTTGGCCGGGGTCGGGGGGCGAGCCCTCGGGGTTGATGGCTACACCTTC. Translating it yields CASSLAGVGGRALGVDGYTF.

The rearrangement joins TRBV6-1 to TRBJ1-4, with D possibly TRBD1 on 6 matching bases. V was clipped by 0 bases and J by 5 bases, with 10 bases between them. Germline V gene lookup returns CDR1 MNHNS and CDR2 SASEGT. This CDR3 is built from 15 residues. CDR3 in amino acids: CASSEAWTDNEKLFF. CDR3 coding DNA: TGTGCCAGCAGTGAAGCTTGGACAGACAATGAAAAACTGTTTTTT.

The chain joins TRBV6-5 to TRBJ2-1, with a tentative D call TRBD2 (5 bases). The CDR3 is 14 residues long. Germline values: CDR1 MNHEY, CDR2 SVGAGI. Trimming took 6 bases from V and 2 from J, leaving 11 bases between them. The CDR3 is CASRSDGAYNEQFF. The DNA of the CDR3 is TGTGCCAGCAGGTCCGACGGGGCCTACAATGAGCAGTTCTTC.

V is TRBV19 and J is TRBJ1-1; the D is unclear. This CDR3 contains 15 residues. V lost 3 bases, J lost 5 bases, and 16 bases lay in between. Germline V gene data show CDR1 as LNHDA and CDR2 as SQIVND (reference sequence). CDR3 region: CASSISDGFGTEAFF. CDR3 nucleotide sequence: TGTGCCAGTAGTATCAGTGACGGGTTTGGGACTGAAGCTTTCTTT. Full variable domain (remainder filled in from reference TRBV19 and TRBJ1-1): DGGITQSPKYLFRKEGQNVTLSCEQNLNHDAMYWYRQDPGQGLRLIYYSQIVNDFQKGDIAEGYSVSREKKESFPLTVTSAQKNPTAFYLCASSISDGFGTEAFFGQGTRLTVV.

The V and J genes are TRBV7-2 and TRBJ1-2; 10 nucleotides agree with TRBD1. Germline V lookup: CDR1 SGHTA, CDR2 FQGNSA. This CDR3 comprises 16 residues. Trimming took 5 bases from V and 7 from J; bases not matched to a gene: 13. The CDR3 reads CASSKGQGIFYGGYTF. In nucleotides, the CDR3 is TGTGCCAGCAGCAAGGGACAGGGGATATTTTATGGTGGCTACACCTTC.

The chain combines TRBV5-1 with TRBJ2-7; 9 nucleotides match TRBD2. CDR1 SGHRS and CDR2 YFSETQ come from the germline V gene. CDR3 size: 17 residues. J gave up 3 bases and V 4 bases, and 14 bases lay outside the gene matches. The CDR3, as DNA: TGCGCCAGCAGCGTATTCACCGGGACTAGCAAATTCTACGAGCAGTACTTC. Its translation: CASSVFTGTSKFYEQYF.

V and J are TRBV11-3 and TRBJ1-1; D is possibly TRBD1 (6 bases). Germline CDR1 SGHNT, CDR2 YENEEA. The CDR3 is 14 residues long. Trimming took 5 bases from V and 1 from J, leaving 11 bases between them. In DNA form, the CDR3 reads TGTGCCAGCAGCCCTGACAGGAGGAACACTGAAGCTTTCTTT. Translated, it gives CASSPDRRNTEAFF.

This chain uses TRBV3-1 (or the pseudogene TRBV3-2) with TRBJ1-2; 10 nucleotides line up with TRBD1. The trim removed 5 bases at V and 5 bases at J, leaving 8 bases unmatched. Germline CDR1 and CDR2: LGHDT and YNNKEL (reference sequence). The CDR3 is made up of 15 amino acids. The CDR3, as DNA: TGTGCCAGCAGCTTAGGGACAGGGGCTTATTATGGCTACACCTTC. This gives the protein CASSLGTGAYYGYTF.

This sequence joins TRBV10-3 and TRBJ1-2; 8 positions match TRBD1. Germline V gene sequence: CDR1 ENHRY, CDR2 SYGVKD. V shed 3 bases, J shed 4 bases, and the junction held 4 bases outside the gene matches. The CDR3 is 14 amino acids. CDR3 amino acids: CAISDGQGGYGYTF. The CDR3 DNA is TGTGCCATCAGTGACGGACAGGGAGGCTATGGCTACACCTTC.

This chain uses TRBV27 with TRBJ2-3; 7 bases are shared with TRBD1. Germline CDR1 reads MNHEY; CDR2 reads SMNVEV (reference sequence). The CDR3 length is 16 residues. J gave up 1 base and V 3 bases, and 7 bases lay outside the gene matches. The CDR3 region has the DNA TGTGCCAGCAGTTTCAGACAGGGTTGGGGCACAGATACGCAGTATTTT. It yields the protein CASSFRQGWGTDTQYF.

This chain links TRBV2 with TRBJ1-1; D not certain. Looked up from germline, CDR1 is SNHLY and CDR2 is FYNNEI. V was pared by 8 bases and J by 2 bases, with 9 bases between. This CDR3 comprises 12 residues. The CDR3 here is CASGPINTEAFF. CDR3 nucleotide sequence: TGTGCCAGCGGCCCGATTAACACTGAAGCTTTCTTT.

This clone was detected only a few times. The CDR3 DNA reads TGTGCCAGCAGCCCCCTCAGGGCTGGAAACACCATATATTTT. Translated: CASSPLRAGNTIYF. The gene calls are TRBV7-9 and TRBJ1-3; a weak D match, TRBD1 (5 bases). The CDR3 sequence is 14 residues long. From germline, CDR1 is SEHNR and CDR2 FQNEAQ (reference sequence). Trimming cost V 5 bases and J 2 bases, with 10 bases left between them.

This clone was picked up one time. J is TRBJ2-5 and V is TRBV28, with D tentatively TRBD2 (7 bases). The CDR3 totals 15 residues. Germline V gene sequence: CDR1 MDHEN, CDR2 SYDVKM. The V end was cut by 8 bases, the J end by 5 bases, with 21 bases between. The CDR3 nucleotides read TGTGCCAGCTCACCGGGGGGCCCGGCCAAGGAGACCCAGTACTTC. Residues: CASSPGGPAKETQYF.

J is TRBJ2-7 and V is TRBV15; maybe TRBD2 (5 bases). This CDR3 spans 13 amino acids. Per germline, CDR1 LNHNV and CDR2 YYDKDF (reference sequence). The V gene lost 5 bases and the J gene lost 5 bases, with 13 bases spanning the gap. The CDR3 bases are TGTGCCACCAGCGAGGGAGAAACCCACGAGCAGTACTTC. The encoded protein is CATSEGETHEQYF.

The chain recombines TRBV6-1 with TRBJ2-5, with 8 positions matching TRBD1. The germline CDR1 and CDR2 sequences are MNHNS and SASEGT. The CDR3 is 14 residues long. V lost 3 bases to trimming and J lost 1 base; unmatched junction nucleotides: 1. The DNA of the CDR3 is TGTGCCAGCAGTGAGGACAGGGCCCAAGAGACCCAGTACTTC. This gives the protein CASSEDRAQETQYF.

This sequence joins TRBV6-5 and TRBJ2-3; D may be TRBD1 (6 bases). The V end lost 4 bases, the J end lost 0 bases, and 11 bases lay between the germline ends. This CDR3 contains 15 residues. The V gene's germline CDR1 is MNHEY and CDR2 SVGAGI. CDR3 sequence (DNA): TGTGCCAGCAGTTTAACAGGGTATAGCACAGATACGCAGTATTTT. The encoded protein is CASSLTGYSTDTQYF.

The CDR3 nucleotides are TGTGCCAGCAGTGAATTACCGACAGGAGGACATGGCTACACCTTC. It encodes CASSELPTGGHGYTF. This sequence joins TRBV2 and TRBJ1-2, with a weak D call TRBD1 (6 bases). V shed 2 bases and J shed 6 bases, with 16 bases lying between them. The CDR3 length is 15 residues. The germline V gene encodes CDR1 SNHLY and CDR2 FYNNEI.

The genes are TRBV7-3 and TRBJ2-1, with TRBD2 as a possible D gene (7 bases). V gave up 2 bases and J gave up 6 bases, with 14 bases separating them. The CDR3 extends over 15 amino acids. The germline V gene has CDR1 SGHTA and CDR2 FQGTGA. The CDR3 here is CASSLWEGDGNEQFF. As DNA, the CDR3 is TGTGCCAGCAGCTTATGGGAGGGGGATGGCAATGAGCAGTTCTTC.

Here the CDR3 DNA reads TGCGCCAGCAGCCAAGATCCGTACGGGGGCCAAGAGACCCAGTACTTC. It is translated as CASSQDPYGGQETQYF. The chain is built from TRBV4-1 and TRBJ2-5, with a weak D call TRBD2 (6 bases). Trimming removed 0 bases from V and 1 base from J, with 12 bases in between. Germline V gene lookup returns CDR1 MGHRA and CDR2 YSYEKL. The CDR3 sequence is 16 residues long.

The genes are TRBV20-1 and TRBJ2-7; no firm D call. Germline V CDR1 and CDR2: DFQATT, SNEGSKA (reference sequence). The CDR3 is 11 amino acids. V shed 6 bases and J shed 5 bases, with 11 bases lying between them. Here the CDR3 reads CSASSGNEQYF. The CDR3, as DNA: TGCAGTGCCTCGTCAGGAAACGAGCAGTACTTC.

V is TRBV19 and J is TRBJ2-2; 11 nucleotides align to TRBD1. Germline V gives CDR1 LNHDA, CDR2 SQIVND (reference sequence). Trimming cost V 2 bases and J 6 bases; bases outside gene matches: 5. The CDR3 runs to 16 residues. CDR3 DNA: TGTGCCAGTAGTATACGGACAGGGGGCCAGCCCGGGGAGCTGTTTTTT. It codes for CASSIRTGGQPGELFF.

The chain combines TRBV7-6 with TRBJ2-2; 11 bases are a match to TRBD2. Trimming at V came to 5 bases and at J to 2 bases, leaving 4 bases not matched to a gene. The germline V gene encodes CDR1 SGHVS and CDR2 FNYEAQ. The CDR3 is made up of 16 amino acids. CDR3 loop: CASSKTSGVNTGELFF. The CDR3 region has the DNA TGTGCCAGCAGCAAGACTAGCGGGGTCAACACCGGGGAGCTGTTTTTT.

V gene TRBV19 combines with J gene TRBJ1-6; tentatively, D is TRBD1 (6 bases). V was trimmed by 7 bases and J by 8 bases, leaving 12 bases between them. This CDR3 spans 13 amino acids. CDR1 and CDR2 from the germline V gene are LNHDA and SQIVND (reference sequence). The CDR3 reads CASKVRGYSPLHF. Written as DNA, the CDR3 is TGTGCCAGTAAAGTGAGGGGGTATTCACCCCTCCACTTT.

The genes are TRBV5-1 and TRBJ1-1; weak D call: TRBD1 (6 bases). The CDR3 spans 15 residues. Looked up from germline, CDR1 is SGHRS and CDR2 is YFSETQ. The V end was cut by 2 bases, the J end by 3 bases, with 14 bases between. As DNA, the CDR3 is TGCGCCAGCAGCTTAGTACAGGGTGGGGACACTGAAGCTTTCTTT. It translates to CASSLVQGGDTEAFF.

This clone was counted once. The rearrangement joins TRBV6-5 to TRBJ2-2; possible D gene TRBD1, 5 bases. The CDR3 contains 13 residues. V was cut by 7 bases and J by 1 base, with 7 bases left in between. Germline-derived CDR1 and CDR2 are MNHEY and SVGAGI. This CDR3 is CASTDRNTGELFF. CDR3 coding DNA: TGTGCCAGCACCGACAGGAACACCGGGGAGCTGTTTTTT.

The chain links TRBV11-3 to TRBJ2-3, with 7 bases aligning to TRBD1. Trimming at V came to 5 bases and at J to 8 bases, leaving 10 bases not matched to a gene. This CDR3 spans 14 amino acids. Germline loops: CDR1 SGHNT, CDR2 YENEEA. Here the CDR3 reads CASSVQGDSVTQYF. CDR3 nucleotide sequence: TGTGCCAGCAGCGTTCAGGGGGATTCGGTTACGCAGTATTTT.